This is a list of T cell receptor beta chains from one sample in a study of cytomegalovirus exposure and HLA in healthy donors. Generated by immunoSEQ multiplex PCR, the TCRdb table keeps only in-frame clones and is missing some. Found here are about 140,000 clones; the top ten clones hold 2% to 3%. The sample consisted of PBMCs. All receptors derive from a man aged 40-49 years in good health and CMV-seronegative. The CDR3 runs from the conserved cysteine through the conserved F or W. Fields, in order: D gene, CDR3 length, J gene, V gene, CDR3 DNA, CDR3 protein. The D gene is left open where the match is weak.

>.|11|TRBJ2-3|TRBV4-1
TGCGCCAGCAGCTTCGGGGGTGCGCAGTATTTT
CASSFGGAQYF
>.|14|TRBJ1-2|TRBV5-4
TGTGCCAGCAGCTTGCAGGGGCCGCCCTATGGCTACACCTTC
CASSLQGPPYGYTF
>.|18|TRBJ1-2|TRBV4-3
TGCGCCAGCAGCCAAGTGGGGCCGGGAGGGGTCGATGGGTATGGCTACACCTTC
CASSQVGPGGVDGYGYTF
>.|15|TRBJ2-7|TRBV7-3
TGTGCCAGCAGCATGACAGGGACTTTTGATAGCGAGCAGTACTTC
CASSMTGTFDSEQYF
>TRBD2|14|TRBJ2-3|TRBV10-3
TGTGCCATCAGTGAGGGGACTAGCGGTAATACGCAGTATTTT
CAISEGTSGNTQYF
>.|13|TRBJ2-7|TRBV27
TGTGCCAGCAGTCTATCAGACACGTACGAGCAGTACTTC
CASSLSDTYEQYF
>TRBD1|14|TRBJ1-4|TRBV5-6
TGTGCCAGCAGCTTGGTCAGGGGGCATGAAAAACTGTTTTTT
CASSLVRGHEKLFF
>TRBD2|15|TRBJ2-1|TRBV4-2
TGTGCCAGCAGCCAACTAGCGGGGGCCTACAATGAGCAGTTCTTC
CASSQLAGAYNEQFF
>TRBD1|16|TRBJ2-3|TRBV10-3
TGTGCCATCAGGTCGGACAGGGGGCAGAGCACAGATACGCAGTATTTT
CAIRSDRGQSTDTQYF
>TRBD1|15|TRBJ1-2|TRBV5-5
TGTGCCAGCAGCCCGGGACAGGGGATGATAGGAGGCTACACCTTC
CASSPGQGMIGGYTF
>TRBD1|16|TRBJ2-2|TRBV7-3
TGTGCCAGCAGCATCCCGACAGGGAGTAGCACCGGGGAGCTGTTTTTT
CASSIPTGSSTGELFF
>.|15|TRBJ2-7|TRBV19
TGTGCCAGTAGGGGGAGGACGGCAAGCTCCTACGAGCAGTACTTC
CASRGRTASSYEQYF